This entry is about one T cell receptor beta chain. Its antigen is unknown. The sample contains more than one DNA sequence encoding this CDR3. This specimen comes from a study of T cell responses to AZD1222 COVID-19 vaccine. Study-level points and caveats: Repertoires were obtained only post-peak T cell response. Spike-specific TCR repertoires showed rising breadth and depth after two AZD1222 doses.

In germline, CDR1 is SQVTM, CDR2 ANQGSEA. This CDR3 is built from 12 residues. V was clipped by 4 bases and J by 5 bases; unmatched bases: 2. The data were produced by immunoSEQ multiplex PCR, yet TCRdb's version contains in-frame clones alone and is incomplete. This sample has over 90,000 clones, with about 90% found just once. The TCR was taken from an adult who received the AZD1222 COVID-19 vaccine. The specimen was peripheral blood, collected 28 days after the second AZD1222 dose. The rearrangement links TRBV29-1 to TRBJ1-1; TRBD1 matches 9 bases. CDR3 bases: TGCAGCGTTGGACAGGGGGGGACTGAAGCTTTCTTT. Translation gives CSVGQGGTEAFF.